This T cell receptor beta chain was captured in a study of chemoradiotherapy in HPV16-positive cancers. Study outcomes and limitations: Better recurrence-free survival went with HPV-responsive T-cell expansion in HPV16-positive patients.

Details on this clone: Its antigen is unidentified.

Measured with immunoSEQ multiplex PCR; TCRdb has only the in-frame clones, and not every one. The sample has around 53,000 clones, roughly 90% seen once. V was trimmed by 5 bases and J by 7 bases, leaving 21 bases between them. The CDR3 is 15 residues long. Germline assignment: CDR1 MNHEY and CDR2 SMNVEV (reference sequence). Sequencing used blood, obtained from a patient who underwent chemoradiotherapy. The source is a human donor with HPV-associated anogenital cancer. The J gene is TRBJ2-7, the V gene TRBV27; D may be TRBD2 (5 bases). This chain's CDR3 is CASSPLGVAGREQYF. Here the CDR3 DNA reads TGTGCCAGCAGTCCCCTCGGGGTGGCCGGAAGGGAGCAGTACTTC.